The 31 T cell receptor beta chains below were found in one sample sequenced in a study of radiotherapy plus CTLA-4 blockade in lung cancer. Using immunoSEQ multiplex PCR, the repertoire was profiled, and TCRdb retains in-frame clones only, with some absent. The sample has around 100,000 clones; roughly four fifths are singletons. Sequencing was performed on peripheral blood, taken from a patient treated with radiotherapy plus ipilimumab. These receptors were taken from a human donor with non-small cell lung cancer that progressed on radiotherapy plus ipilimumab. Some clones in this sample may be carry-over from other donors' samples.

The CDR3 sequence is CASSQGWGSYNEQFF. The DNA for the CDR3 is TGCGCCAGCAGCCAGGGGTGGGGGAGTTACAATGAGCAGTTCTTC. This chain connects TRBV4-1 to TRBJ2-1; TRBD1 or TRBD2 may be the D gene (5 bases each). The CDR3 is made up of 15 amino acids. The germline V and J ends were trimmed by 3 bases and 4 bases, with 13 bases remaining between them. CDR1 MGHRA and CDR2 YSYEKL come from the germline V gene.

This clone is a singleton in its sample. The chain has TRBV7-2 and TRBJ1-2; D is perhaps TRBD1 (5 bases). CDR1 is SGHTA and CDR2 is FQGNSA in the germline V gene. The V and J ends lost 3 bases and 10 bases respectively, with 18 bases between them. The CDR3 consists of 14 residues. The CDR3, as DNA: TGTGCCAGCAGCTTGGGACGAGGGACGAGGGCCTACACCTTC. This gives the protein CASSLGRGTRAYTF.

The chain is built from TRBV4-3 and TRBJ1-4; D possibly corresponds to TRBD1 (6 bases). Per germline, CDR1 LGHNA and CDR2 YSLEER. The V end lost 2 bases, the J end lost 0 bases, and 22 bases lay between the germline ends. CDR3 size: 20 residues. The CDR3 protein is CASSQHAQGGGQATNEKLFF. The DNA for the CDR3 is TGCGCCAGCAGCCAACATGCCCAAGGAGGGGGACAAGCAACTAATGAAAAACTGTTTTTT.

The V gene is TRBV9, the J gene TRBJ2-7; TRBD1 agrees at 7 bases. This CDR3 is 16 amino acids long. The germline CDR1 and CDR2 sequences are SGDLS and YYNGEE. The ends lost 0 bases at V and 6 bases at J; junction bases unmatched: 12. The CDR3 reads CASSVGWGQIPGEQYF. The CDR3 DNA reads TGTGCCAGCAGCGTAGGTTGGGGACAGATCCCTGGCGAGCAGTACTTC.

The chain employs TRBV7-2 and TRBJ2-2; 9 nucleotides align to TRBD1. Germline CDR1 and CDR2: SGHTA and FQGNSA. The CDR3 spans 16 residues. Trimming cost V 5 bases and J 6 bases; bases outside gene matches: 10. CDR3: CASSIAGQGFAGELFF. The CDR3 DNA is TGTGCCAGCAGCATCGCGGGACAGGGTTTCGCCGGGGAGCTGTTTTTT.

This chain links TRBV10-3 with TRBJ2-5, with 11 bases lining up with TRBD1. CDR3 size: 19 residues. V lost 3 bases, J lost 3 bases, and 15 bases stayed unmatched. Per the germline V gene, CDR1 is ENHRY and CDR2 is SYGVKD. CDR3 coding DNA: TGTGCCATCAGTGATCGGGGGACAGGGGGGCCCCGAACTAAAGAGACCCAGTACTTC. Protein sequence: CAISDRGTGGPRTKETQYF.

The chain carries TRBV11-3 and TRBJ2-1; D tentatively reads TRBD1 or TRBD2 (5 bases each). CDR1 is SGHNT, CDR2 YENEEA, per germline. V shed 4 bases and J shed 15 bases, with 25 bases lying between them. The CDR3 extends over 15 amino acids. CDR3: CASSSHRGVEEAPFF. The CDR3 region has the DNA TGTGCCAGCAGCTCCCACCGGGGCGTCGAAGAAGCGCCGTTCTTC. Full variable domain (remainder filled in from reference TRBV11-3 and TRBJ2-1): EAGVVQSPRYKIIEKKQPVAFWCNPISGHNTLYWYLQNLGQGPELLIRYENEEAVDDSQLPKDRFSAERLKGVDSTLKIQPAELGDSAVYLCASSSHRGVEEAPFFGPGTRLTVL.

The rearrangement uses TRBV7-2 and TRBJ2-7, with unresolved D. Trimming took off 5 bases at V and 2 bases at J, with 13 bases between the two ends. The germline CDR1 and CDR2 sequences are SGHTA and FQGNSA. The CDR3 spans 14 residues. For the CDR3, the DNA is TGTGCCAGCAGCCCACCGGAGAAACCCTACGAGCAGTACTTC. It codes for CASSPPEKPYEQYF.

This chain links TRBV27 with TRBJ2-1; TRBD2 matches 7 bases. The J segment lost 4 bases and the V segment lost 6 bases, leaving 6 bases of the junction unmatched. The CDR3 covers 14 residues. Germline values: CDR1 MNHEY, CDR2 SMNVEV (reference sequence). In DNA, the CDR3 is TGTGCCAGCAGACCGGGACTACTATACAATGAGCAGTTCTTC. Translation gives CASRPGLLYNEQFF.

The J gene is TRBJ2-1, the V gene TRBV25-1, with D perhaps matching TRBD2 (6 bases). Germline V CDR1 and CDR2: MGHDK, SYGVNS. Deletions cut 1 base from V and 8 bases from J, with 9 bases between. The CDR3 consists of 13 residues. The CDR3 region is CASSEWSGDEQFF. The CDR3 region has the DNA TGTGCCAGCAGTGAATGGTCGGGGGATGAGCAGTTCTTC.

This chain connects TRBV5-1 to TRBJ1-4; perhaps TRBD1 as D (5 bases). V was pared by 2 bases and J by 0 bases, with 14 bases between. This CDR3 contains 17 residues. Germline-derived CDR1 and CDR2 are SGHRS and YFSETQ. CDR3 bases: TGCGCCAGCAGCTTTTCCTTCGGGACGGCAACTAATGAAAAACTGTTTTTT. Its translation: CASSFSFGTATNEKLFF.

In this sample, this clone turned up once. The chain employs TRBV6-6 and TRBJ1-1; the match to TRBD1 covers 10 bases. The V and J ends lost 5 bases and 3 bases, in that order; junction bases with no gene match: 6. Germline assignment: CDR1 MNHNY and CDR2 SVGAGI (reference sequence). CDR3 length: 15 amino acids. The CDR3 spells CASSKPDRGYTEAFF. The CDR3 nucleotides read TGTGCCAGCAGTAAGCCGGACAGGGGGTACACTGAAGCTTTCTTT.

The V call is TRBV6-1, the J call TRBJ1-5; D not resolved. V was cut by 7 bases and J by 3 bases, with 16 bases left in between. In germline, CDR1 is MNHNS, CDR2 SASEGT. The CDR3 totals 15 residues. The CDR3 nucleotides read TGTGCCAGCACCTCCCGACGGACGACCAATCAGCCCCAGCATTTT. Translating it yields CASTSRRTTNQPQHF.

The chain links TRBV2 to TRBJ1-4, with D unresolved. V was clipped by 3 bases and J by 7 bases, with 6 bases between them. The CDR3 has 12 amino acids. Germline assignment: CDR1 SNHLY and CDR2 FYNNEI. For the CDR3, the DNA is TGTGCCAGCAGTGACAGGCGTGAAAAACTGTTTTTT. Translating gives CASSDRREKLFF.

The gene calls are TRBV9 and TRBJ1-3; D gene uncertain. With 4 bases removed from V and 2 bases from J, the gap between germline ends came to 13 bases. CDR1 and CDR2 from the germline V gene are SGDLS and YYNGEE. The CDR3 spans 15 residues. The CDR3: CASSLTNLPGNTIYF. CDR3 nucleotide sequence: TGTGCCAGCAGCCTCACAAACCTTCCTGGAAACACCATATATTTT.

The V call is TRBV5-5, the J call TRBJ1-1, with a tentative D call TRBD1 (6 bases). Germline CDR1 SGHKS, CDR2 YYEKEE (reference sequence). The V end lost 2 bases, the J end lost 4 bases, and 18 bases lay between the germline ends. The CDR3 sequence is 16 residues long. The CDR3 sequence is CASSFTVLGGGTEAFF. CDR3 in DNA: TGTGCCAGCAGCTTTACCGTTTTGGGGGGCGGCACTGAAGCTTTCTTT.

The count of this clone is one. At one of its ends the junction is not consistent with the germline gene, which may arise from a read error. The rearrangement links TRBV4-2 to TRBJ1-6, with 8 bases aligning to TRBD1. The CDR3 is 18 amino acids. Germline V CDR1 and CDR2: LGHNA, YNFKEQ. The CDR3 protein is CAGSQESGTGFYNSPLHF. The DNA for the CDR3 is TGTGCCGGCAGCCAAGAAAGTGGGACAGGTTTCTATAATTCACCCCTCCACTTT.

V is TRBV29-1 and J is TRBJ1-4; D uncertain. The CDR3 consists of 13 residues. Germline V gives CDR1 SQVTM, CDR2 ANQGSEA. Trimming left V 5 bases short and J 5 bases short, with 12 bases between. The CDR3 region has the DNA TGCAGCGTTATGATATCTCTAAATGAAAAACTGTTTTTT. Protein sequence: CSVMISLNEKLFF.

On this clone: Other DNA sequences within the sample encode an identical CDR3. The chain joins TRBV4-2 to TRBJ1-1; D is unclear. V dropped 4 bases and J dropped 1 base, with 13 bases sitting between them. This CDR3 has 15 residues. CDR1 is LGHNA and CDR2 is YNFKEQ in the germline V gene. The CDR3 reads CASSPPKTGNTEAFF. DNA for the CDR3: TGTGCCAGCAGCCCCCCGAAGACGGGGAACACTGAAGCTTTCTTT.

This chain joins TRBV7-3 and TRBJ1-4; D may be TRBD1 (5 bases). V shed 8 bases and J shed 3 bases, with 10 bases lying between them. The CDR3 extends over 13 amino acids. Per germline, CDR1 SGHTA and CDR2 FQGTGA. As DNA, the CDR3 is TGTGCCAGCTCTTGGGGACCTAATGAAAAACTGTTTTTT. Its protein is CASSWGPNEKLFF.

As regards this clone: This CDR3 is also generated by other DNA sequences in the sample. The rearrangement links TRBV27 to TRBJ2-6; D unresolved. V lost 3 bases to trimming and J lost 0 bases, with 0 bases between them. Germline lookup yields CDR1 MNHEY and CDR2 SMNVEV (reference sequence). This CDR3 comprises 13 residues. The CDR3 loop reads CASSFSGANVLTF. In DNA form, the CDR3 reads TGTGCCAGCAGTTTCTCTGGGGCCAACGTCCTGACTTTC.

The rearrangement links TRBV12-5 to TRBJ2-2, with D tentatively TRBD2 (6 bases). This CDR3 contains 14 residues. V shed 0 bases and J shed 7 bases, with 9 bases lying between them. CDR1 LGHNT and CDR2 FRNRAP come from the germline V gene. The DNA for the CDR3 is TGTGCTAGTGGTTTGGTCACGGGGGTCGGGGAGCTGTTTTTT. It specifies CASGLVTGVGELFF.

The CDR3 DNA is TGTGCCAGCAGCTTGGGGGGACTAAACATTCAGTACTTC. The encoded protein is CASSLGGLNIQYF. V gene TRBV11-3 combines with J gene TRBJ2-4; TRBD2 might be the D (6 bases). The germline CDR1 and CDR2 sequences are SGHNT and YENEEA. CDR3 length: 13 amino acids. V was shortened by 3 bases and J by 6 bases, with 9 bases between the two germline ends.

As to this clone: A junction boundary mismatches the germline segment, possibly from a read error. The same CDR3 arises from other DNA sequences in this sample as well. This chain connects TRBV19 to TRBJ1-5; 12 bases map to TRBD1. Germline V gene data show CDR1 as LNHDA and CDR2 as SQIVND (reference sequence). CDR3 length equals 16 residues. CDR3 nucleotides: TGCGCCAGTAGATTACCGGGACAGGGGGCCCGGGGGGCCCAGCATTTT. This gives the protein CASRLPGQGARGAQHF. Looking up the rest from reference TRBV19 and TRBJ1-5 gives the full variable domain: DGGITQSPKYLFRKEGQNVTLSCEQNLNHDAMYWYRQDPGQGLRLIYYSQIVNDFQKGDIAEGYSVSREKKESFPLTVTSAQKNPTAFYLCASRLPGQGARGAQHFGDGTRLSIL.

The rearrangement links TRBV7-9 to TRBJ1-5, with 8 bases lining up with TRBD1. The CDR3 runs to 13 residues. From germline, CDR1 is SEHNR and CDR2 FQNEAQ (reference sequence). Unmatched junction bases numbered 2, after V lost 3 bases and J lost 7 bases. The CDR3 DNA follows: TGTGCCAGCAGCTTGGGACAGGTACAGCCCCAGCATTTT. It specifies CASSLGQVQPQHF.

This clone was seen more than once but under ten times. The chain links TRBV11-1 to TRBJ2-2; 7 bases match TRBD2. The junction had 5 bases not matched to a gene; V was cut back by 6 bases and J by 4 bases. Germline CDR1 reads SGHAT; CDR2 reads FQDESV (reference sequence). This CDR3 has 14 residues. The CDR3 sequence is CASRIAGFTGELFF. The CDR3 nucleotides read TGTGCCAGCAGGATAGCGGGTTTCACCGGGGAGCTGTTTTTT.

This clone has only a few counts. The chain employs TRBV5-1 and TRBJ2-3; D may be TRBD2 (5 bases). Germline V gene sequence: CDR1 SGHRS, CDR2 YFSETQ. V was cut by 6 bases and J by 4 bases, with 24 bases left in between. The CDR3 loop spans 17 amino acids. The CDR3 DNA sequence: TGCGCCAGCATCACAACGACCGGCGGGTGGGCGGCAGATACGCAGTATTTT. Translating gives CASITTTGGWAADTQYF.

V and J are TRBV5-4 and TRBJ1-1; D ambiguous. V was trimmed by 3 bases and J by 11 bases, leaving 23 bases between them. The V gene's germline CDR1 is SGHNT and CDR2 YYREEE (reference sequence). There are 15 residues in the CDR3. The CDR3 coding sequence is TGTGCCAGCAGCTCCGAACCAATCCGGTCCAATCATGCTTTCTTT. Its translation: CASSSEPIRSNHAFF.

The chain uses TRBV4-3 and TRBJ1-2; 7 bases are shared with TRBD1. The CDR3 has 15 amino acids. Germline lookup yields CDR1 LGHNA and CDR2 YSLEER. Losses at the gene ends were 3 bases for V and 4 bases for J; bases not matched to a gene: 8. This chain's CDR3 is CASSQSLTGIYGYTF. CDR3 coding DNA: TGCGCCAGCAGCCAGAGCCTGACAGGGATCTATGGCTACACCTTC.

CDR3 sequence reads: CASGLGQTGELFF. In nucleotides, the CDR3 is TGTGCTAGTGGTTTAGGGCAGACCGGGGAGCTGTTTTTT. This rearrangement joins TRBV12-5 to TRBJ2-2; no reliable D call. V was clipped by 3 bases and J by 5 bases, with 7 bases between them. In germline, CDR1 is LGHNT, CDR2 FRNRAP. CDR3 size: 13 residues.

A remark on this clone: A read error may account for a junction end that differs from germline. This CDR3 is also generated by other DNA sequences in the sample. V usage is TRBV7-2 and J usage is TRBJ1-2, with D unresolved. This CDR3 is 16 amino acids long. Germline values: CDR1 SGHTA, CDR2 FQGNSA. The CDR3 DNA sequence: TGCGCCAGCAGCTTCGTGGTGAGGTTGGCTAACTATGGCTACACCTTC. Protein sequence: CASSFVVRLANYGYTF.